This T cell receptor (beta chain) was sequenced for a study of technical replicates of blood from a few donors. The CDR3 loop spans 15 amino acids. The V end was cut by 4 bases, the J end by 0 bases, with 9 bases between. Germline values: CDR1 KGHSH, CDR2 LQKENI. Here immunoSEQ multiplex PCR was the method, and the copy in TCRdb shows in-frame clones only, minus some. The sample has about 85,000 clones; 94% are singletons. This clone appeared once. This clonotype was sampled from a human donor in good health. Sequencing was performed on T cells isolated from PBMCs. The chain couples TRBV18 to TRBJ2-2, with a possible D match to TRBD1 (6 bases). For the CDR3, the DNA is TGTGCCAGCTCACTCCGGACAGCGAACACCGGGGAGCTGTTTTTT. Translating it yields CASSLRTANTGELFF.